What follows are 10 T cell receptor beta chains derived from one specimen sequenced in a study of graft-versus-host responses after intestinal transplantation. These receptors' antigens are unknown. TCRdb keeps only in-frame clones here, not all; method: immunoSEQ multiplex PCR. The sample yields tens of thousands of clones, around 85% seen once. The specimen was unstimulated CD4+ T cells sorted from spleen or lymph node cells, collected before transplant. The receptor source for this set is a human donor who was the organ donor for an intestinal transplant.

The chain employs TRBV4-3 and TRBJ2-1; 8 bases map to TRBD2. The V segment lost 0 bases and the J segment 6 bases; nucleotides outside the gene matches: 1. The V gene's germline CDR1 is LGHNA and CDR2 YSLEER. This CDR3 spans 14 amino acids. Here the CDR3 DNA reads TGCGCCAGCAGCCAAGATCTAGCGGGCAATGAGCAGTTCTTC. Protein product: CASSQDLAGNEQFF.

The V call is TRBV23-1, the J call TRBJ1-5, with TRBD1 identical over 9 bases. TRBV23-1 is flagged as an ORF with uncertain function. Unmatched junction bases numbered 7, after V lost 4 bases and J lost 3 bases. This CDR3 is 16 amino acids long. The CDR3 DNA sequence: TGCGCCAGCAGTCGCCCGGGACAGGGAATCAATCAGCCCCAGCATTTT. Translation gives CASSRPGQGINQPQHF.

The chain joins TRBV19 to TRBJ2-3; D gene ambiguous. This CDR3 is 11 amino acids long. Germline lookup yields CDR1 LNHDA and CDR2 SQIVND (reference sequence). The ends were cut back, 9 bases at V and 5 bases at J, with 9 bases in the middle. Written as DNA, the CDR3 is TGTGCCAGCCTCGCTAGAGATACGCAGTATTTT. This sequence encodes CASLARDTQYF.

The V call is TRBV11-2, the J call TRBJ2-7; 9 bases align to TRBD1. The CDR3 extends over 16 amino acids. Germline lookup yields CDR1 SGHAT and CDR2 FQNNGV. With 3 bases clipped from V and 6 bases from J, the junction kept 12 bases outside the gene matches. The CDR3 sequence is CASSFTGGLRGGEQYF. Written as DNA, the CDR3 is TGTGCCAGCAGCTTCACAGGGGGCCTTCGGGGTGGCGAGCAGTACTTC.

The chain has TRBV6-5 and TRBJ1-1; the D gene is possibly TRBD1 (5 bases). Germline CDR1 MNHEY, CDR2 SVGAGI. The CDR3 extends over 13 amino acids. Deletions cut 5 bases from V and 1 base from J, with 8 bases between. The CDR3 loop reads CASSGQKNTEAFF. CDR3 sequence (DNA): TGTGCCAGCAGTGGACAAAAGAACACTGAAGCTTTCTTT.

The chain is built from TRBV4-2 and TRBJ2-6; D not resolved. Trimming left V 0 bases short and J 0 bases short, with 12 bases between. CDR3 length: 18 amino acids. Germline CDR1 LGHNA, CDR2 YNFKEQ. CDR3: CASSQDVEGSSGANVLTF. CDR3 in DNA: TGTGCCAGCAGCCAAGATGTCGAAGGGTCCTCTGGGGCCAACGTCCTGACTTTC.

The chain has TRBV19 and TRBJ2-2; a weak D match, TRBD1 (5 bases). Germline CDR1 is LNHDA and CDR2 is SQIVND (reference sequence). Trimming stripped 4 bases from V and 4 bases from J, with 19 bases between. The CDR3 sequence is 17 residues long. CDR3 nucleotides: TGTGCCAGTAGTACGTGGGAACAGGCCTTTTCCACCGGGGAGCTGTTTTTT. Translation: CASSTWEQAFSTGELFF.

This chain links TRBV5-4 with TRBJ2-7; D might be TRBD1 (8 bases). The V gene lost 1 base and the J gene lost 4 bases, with 15 bases spanning the gap. This CDR3 spans 15 amino acids. Per germline, CDR1 SGHNT and CDR2 YYREEE (reference sequence). The CDR3 spells CASSLRGDRPYEQYF. The CDR3 nucleotides are TGTGCCAGCAGCTTGCGGGGGGACAGGCCTTACGAGCAGTACTTC.

J is TRBJ2-2 and V is TRBV19; 10 positions match TRBD1. Per the germline V gene, CDR1 is LNHDA and CDR2 is SQIVND (reference sequence). The junction had 0 bases not matched to a gene; V was cut back by 1 base and J by 4 bases. This CDR3 is built from 15 residues. CDR3 sequence reads: CASSIGTGGTGELFF. For the CDR3, the DNA is TGTGCCAGTAGTATAGGGACAGGGGGCACCGGGGAGCTGTTTTTT.

The rearrangement links TRBV12-5 to TRBJ2-2, with D possibly TRBD1 on 6 matching bases. Germline-derived CDR1 and CDR2 are LGHNT and FRNRAP. V lost 6 bases and J lost 6, with 20 bases in between. There are 16 residues in the CDR3. The DNA of the CDR3 is TGTGCTAGTGGCCAAGTACTACAGGGTTCAGCCGGGGAGCTGTTTTTT. Residues: CASGQVLQGSAGELFF. The variable domain in full, with the rest retrieved from reference TRBV12-5 and TRBJ2-2, is DARVTQTPRHKVTEMGQEVTMRCQPILGHNTVFWYRQTMMQGLELLAYFRNRAPLDDSGMPKDRFSAEMPDATLATLKIQPSEPRDSAVYFCASGQVLQGSAGELFFGEGSRLTVL.